This T cell receptor beta chain was found in a study of T cells after yellow fever vaccination. This clonotype turned up a few times. Its antigen is not known. TCR cDNA was made by 5'RACE template switching, adding a universal primer site and UMIs. TCRdb itself ran the 5' RACE reads through MiXCR, one entry per CDR3 protein. The sample lists 300,000 to 400,000 distinct CDR3 sequences, roughly 6.2% occurring once. From germline, CDR1 is MNHEY and CDR2 SVGAGI. The junction had 14 bases not matched to a gene; V was cut back by 8 bases and J by 7 bases. This CDR3 contains 16 residues. Overall study findings and caveats: Detected again after the booster were most primary-vaccination clones, at 96% CD4 and 88% CD8. A minor fraction of clonotypes spanned both CD4 and CD8 compartments.

The chain combines TRBV6-5 with TRBJ2-1; 10 nucleotides agree with TRBD2. This material consisted of PBMCs, taken 5 days after the yellow fever booster vaccination. The clonotype originates from a young man who received the YFV17D yellow fever vaccine. The CDR3 region is CASLPSGSEFLNEQFF. CDR3 sequence (DNA): TGTGCCAGCCTGCCTAGCGGGAGTGAATTTTTGAATGAGCAGTTCTTC.